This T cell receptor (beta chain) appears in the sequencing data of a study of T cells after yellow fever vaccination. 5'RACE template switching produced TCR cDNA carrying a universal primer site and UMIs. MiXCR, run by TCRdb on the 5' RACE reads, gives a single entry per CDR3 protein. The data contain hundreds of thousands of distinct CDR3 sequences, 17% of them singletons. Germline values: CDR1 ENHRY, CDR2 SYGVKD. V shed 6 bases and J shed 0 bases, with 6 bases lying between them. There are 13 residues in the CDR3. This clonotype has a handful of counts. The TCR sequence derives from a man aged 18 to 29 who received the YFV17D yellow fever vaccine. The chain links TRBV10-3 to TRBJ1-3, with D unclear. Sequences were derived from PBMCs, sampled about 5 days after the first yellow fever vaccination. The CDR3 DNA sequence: TGTGCCATCAGCTACACCTCTGGAAACACCATATATTTT. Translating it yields CAISYTSGNTIYF.